This entry describes one T cell receptor (beta chain). This record comes from a study of blood T cell repertoires in COVID-19. Study as a whole: Spain, Italy and the United States supplied samples that represented acute and convalescent COVID-19.

The CDR3 has 15 residues. Per the germline V gene, CDR1 is LNHNV and CDR2 is YYDKDF (reference sequence). V lost 5 bases, J lost 8 bases, and 11 bases stayed unmatched. Per the original data handling: Amplification with reference gene primers provided the estimates of nucleated cell counts. Using immunoSEQ multiplex PCR, the repertoire was profiled, and TCRdb retains in-frame clones only, with some absent. D and trimming were read from the DNA, whereas the V and J calls and clone size are those reported in that table. The data show 200,000 to 250,000 clones, with approximately 90% seen just once and 4.4% held by the top ten.

The source is a man aged 50 to 59 with acute or convalescent COVID-19. The sample was peripheral blood. The chain has TRBV15 and TRBJ1-4, with 7 bases matching TRBD1. CDR3 in amino acids: CATSRSTGVNEKLFF. Written as DNA, the CDR3 is TGTGCCACCAGCCGAAGTACAGGGGTCAACGAAAAACTGTTTTTT.